This T cell receptor beta chain was profiled in a study of T cell changes during pregnancy in multiple sclerosis. The germline gives CDR1 SGHAT, CDR2 FQNNGV. The V and J ends lost 5 bases and 5 bases respectively, with 13 bases between them. The CDR3 has 14 amino acids. Sequenced by immunoSEQ multiplex PCR; TCRdb stores in-frame clones only, minus some. The repertoire holds roughly 97,000 clones, with approximately 90% as singletons. This sequence was found in a female donor in good health, enrolled as a control in a pregnancy study. This specimen was peripheral blood, taken in the second trimester of pregnancy. The V and J genes are TRBV11-2 and TRBJ1-5; D is ambiguous. CDR3 residues: CASSPGVVDQPQHF. CDR3 DNA sequence: TGTGCCAGCAGCCCGGGAGTCGTGGATCAGCCCCAGCATTTT.